Listed below are T cell receptor beta chains from one sample, sequenced in a study of beta chain features in type 1 diabetes. Assay: immunoSEQ multiplex PCR; the TCRdb copy retains only in-frame clones and omits some. The table records about 15,000 clones, roughly four fifths of them present only once. What was sequenced was stem cell memory CD4+ T cells from blood. All receptors come from a woman between 18 and 29 years old with type 1 diabetes. The CDR3 runs from the conserved cysteine through the conserved F or W. D genes are given only for firm matches. Size values are once, few and many counts, or a class for expanded clones, and some rows have none.

CDR3: CASSPWGGRDGTEAFF; DNA: TGTGCCAGCAGCCCCTGGGGGGGGAGGGACGGGACTGAAGCTTTCTTT; D: .; J: TRBJ1-1; V: TRBV9; size: .; length: 16
CDR3: CASSLRGLQLADGDTQYF; DNA: TGTGCCAGCAGTCTTAGAGGTCTTCAGTTGGCTGATGGAGATACGCAGTATTTT; D: .; J: TRBJ2-3; V: TRBV7-2; size: .; length: 18
CDR3: CASSPGQGAIGETQYF; DNA: TGCGCCAGCAGCCCGGGACAGGGGGCAATTGGAGAGACCCAGTACTTC; D: TRBD1; J: TRBJ2-5; V: TRBV5-1; size: .; length: 16
CDR3: CASKGGGREAFF; DNA: TGTGCCTCGAAAGGGGGCGGCCGGGAAGCGTTCTTC; D: TRBD1; J: TRBJ2-1; V: TRBV6-1; size: .; length: 12
CDR3: CASSEPGTGADEQFF; DNA: TGCGCCAGCAGTGAACCCGGGACAGGGGCGGATGAGCAGTTCTTC; D: TRBD1; J: TRBJ2-1; V: TRBV10-1; size: .; length: 15
CDR3: CASSLGGGNRYTGELFF; DNA: TGCGCCAGCAGCTTGGGTGGCGGGAATCGTTACACCGGGGAGCTGTTTTTT; D: .; J: TRBJ2-2; V: TRBV5-1; size: .; length: 17
CDR3: CASSSLLTSGRYNEQFF; DNA: TGTGCCAGCAGCTCACTTTTAACTAGCGGGAGATACAATGAGCAGTTCTTC; D: TRBD2; J: TRBJ2-1; V: TRBV11-2; size: .; length: 17
CDR3: CASSFGGRNTGELFF; DNA: TGTGCCAGTAGTTTCGGGGGTAGGAACACCGGGGAGCTGTTTTTT; D: .; J: TRBJ2-2; V: TRBV19; size: .; length: 15
CDR3: CASSLGTGLPTGELFF; DNA: TGTGCCAGCAGCTTGGGGACAGGACTTCCCACCGGGGAGCTGTTTTTT; D: TRBD1; J: TRBJ2-2; V: TRBV5-8; size: .; length: 16
CDR3: CASSQRTGNTEAFF; DNA: TGTGCCAGCAGTCAGAGGACAGGGAACACTGAAGCTTTCTTT; D: TRBD1; J: TRBJ1-1; V: TRBV27; size: few; length: 14